This T cell receptor beta chain was sequenced in a study of vaccination effects on CD4 cells after COVID-19. Looking at the study overall: Two doses of BNT162b2 or mRNA-1273 vaccine were administered to participants.

Clones were sequenced by immunoSEQ multiplex PCR, and TCRdb holds only the in-frame ones, with some missing. The sample has around 25,000 clones, roughly four fifths seen once. In regard to this clone: Its antigen is not known.

Before any sequencing was done, the ViraFEST assay used viral peptide pools to expand antigen-specific CD4+ T cells. After less than twelve days in culture, the CD4+ T cells were isolated. Recipients of the vaccine had no prior SARS-CoV-2 infection and negative nucleocapsid antibodies. Germline V lookup: CDR1 SGHTS, CDR2 YDEGEE. The V and J ends lost 1 base and 1 base respectively, with 8 bases between them. This CDR3 is 14 amino acids long. The sequence was collected from a human donor who received a COVID-19 vaccine. J is TRBJ2-5 and V is TRBV5-8; D gene unclear. The sample was CD4+ T cells from PBMCs cultured with SARS-CoV-2 spike peptides, taken before COVID-19 vaccination. DNA of the CDR3: TGTGCCAGCAGCTTGTCGTCCTCCCAAGAGACCCAGTACTTC. Protein: CASSLSSSQETQYF.